Each of the 32 T cell receptor beta chains below was sequenced from the same sample in a study of shared clonotypes between healthy human individuals. TCRdb keeps only in-frame clones here, not all; method: immunoSEQ multiplex PCR. The data contain approximately 2,200,000 clones, 85% to 95% of them seen just once; the ten biggest clones take up 1.5% to 2%. Terminally differentiated effector memory CD45RA+ cells were left out of the naive CD8 fraction, which was CD45RO-negative and positively selected for CCR7. The source material was naive CD8+ T cells from PBMCs. These receptor sequences come from a man aged 18 to 30 in good health. Some clones in this sample may be carry-over from other donors' samples.

A note on this clone: A read error may account for a junction end that differs from germline. The V and J genes are TRBV7-9 and TRBJ1-4; 7 bases are a match to TRBD1. Germline CDR1 SEHNR, CDR2 FQNEAQ (reference sequence). The CDR3 loop spans 15 amino acids. The DNA of the CDR3 is TGTGCCGGCAGCTTACGTCAGGGGGGGAATGAAAAACTGTTTTTT. This gives the protein CAGSLRQGGNEKLFF.

The V gene is TRBV7-2, the J gene TRBJ2-3, with TRBD2 matching over 8 bases. From germline, CDR1 is SGHTA and CDR2 FQGNSA. The CDR3 is made up of 15 amino acids. The J segment lost 4 bases and the V segment lost 6 bases, leaving 9 bases of the junction unmatched. DNA for the CDR3: TGTGCCAGCAGAGAGTTCGGGAGGGCTGCAGATACGCAGTATTTT. Its translation: CASREFGRAADTQYF.

The chain links TRBV6-1 to TRBJ1-5; tentative D call: TRBD1 (5 bases). CDR1 is MNHNS and CDR2 is SASEGT in the germline V gene. The CDR3 is made up of 15 amino acids. V was cut by 1 base and J by 5 bases, with 12 bases left in between. The CDR3: CASSEVRQIHQPQHF. CDR3 nucleotide sequence: TGTGCCAGCAGTGAAGTCCGACAGATTCATCAGCCCCAGCATTTT.

The chain combines TRBV10-1 with TRBJ2-7; 9 bases map to TRBD1. With V trimmed by 6 bases and J by 5 bases, 5 bases remained unmatched. Looked up from germline, CDR1 is WNHNN and CDR2 is SYGVQD (reference sequence). CDR3 size: 13 residues. The CDR3 sequence is CASRRTGAHEQYF. CDR3 sequence (DNA): TGCGCCAGCAGACGGACAGGGGCTCACGAGCAGTACTTC.

The chain uses TRBV7-2 and TRBJ1-5; 8 bases match TRBD1. V shed 4 bases and J 6 bases; nucleotides not matched to a gene: 8. Germline CDR1 SGHTA, CDR2 FQGNSA. The CDR3 loop spans 15 amino acids. The CDR3 DNA follows: TGTGCCAGCAGCTACCGGGACAGGCTAGGTCAGCCCCAGCATTTT. This translates into CASSYRDRLGQPQHF.

Regarding this clone: The same CDR3 arises from other DNA sequences in this sample as well. The genes are TRBV28 and TRBJ2-7; a possible D gene is TRBD1 (6 bases). Germline values: CDR1 MDHEN, CDR2 SYDVKM. V lost 4 bases and J lost 2, with 9 bases in between. This CDR3 has 13 amino acids. The CDR3 is CASSWDTAYEQYF. Here the CDR3 DNA reads TGTGCCAGCAGTTGGGACACTGCCTACGAGCAGTACTTC.

The genes are TRBV9 and TRBJ1-2; 7 nucleotides line up with TRBD1. The germline V gene encodes CDR1 SGDLS and CDR2 YYNGEE. There are 14 residues in the CDR3. Trimming removed 4 bases from V and 6 bases from J; junction bases left unmatched: 9. For the CDR3, the DNA is TGTGCCAGCAGCATACCGGGACAGTTGGATGGCTACACCTTC. Protein product: CASSIPGQLDGYTF.

DNA for the CDR3: TGTGCCAGCAGCTTGGGGCAGGGGCTGAACACTGAAGCTTTCTTT. Amino acids: CASSLGQGLNTEAFF. The chain links TRBV7-3 to TRBJ1-1; D is perhaps TRBD1 (6 bases). CDR3 length equals 15 residues. Germline V CDR1 and CDR2: SGHTA, FQGTGA. V was cut by 3 bases and J by 0 bases, with 11 bases left in between.

The chain combines TRBV27 with TRBJ1-2, with D hard to call. The germline V gene encodes CDR1 MNHEY and CDR2 SMNVEV (reference sequence). V was shortened by 6 bases and J by 4 bases, with 18 bases between the two germline ends. This CDR3 has 15 residues. The CDR3 loop reads CASSPRASSSYGYTF. CDR3 in DNA: TGTGCCAGCAGCCCAAGGGCCAGCTCCAGCTATGGCTACACCTTC.

The J gene is TRBJ2-7, the V gene TRBV25-1; D is perhaps TRBD2 (5 bases). The CDR3 contains 13 residues. Between the trimmed V and J ends, which lost 4 bases and 3 bases, there was a span of 10 bases. CDR1 is MGHDK, CDR2 SYGVNS, per germline. For the CDR3, the DNA is TGTGCCAGCAGTGGTTCCCGGGACTACGAGCAGTACTTC. Translation: CASSGSRDYEQYF.

The chain uses TRBV7-2 and TRBJ2-5; D is undetermined. This CDR3 is 13 amino acids long. Germline V CDR1 and CDR2: SGHTA, FQGNSA. V lost 2 bases to trimming and J lost 4 bases, with 8 bases between them. The CDR3 loop reads CASSLTPPETQYF. The CDR3 DNA is TGTGCCAGCAGCTTAACCCCACCAGAGACCCAGTACTTC.

The chain is built from TRBV27 and TRBJ2-1; weak D call: TRBD1 (6 bases). Germline V gene data show CDR1 as MNHEY and CDR2 as SMNVEV (reference sequence). The CDR3 consists of 14 residues. The V and J ends lost 1 base and 7 bases respectively, with 11 bases between them. CDR3 bases: TGTGCCAGCAGTTTATTTTCAGGGGAAAATGAGCAGTTCTTC. Its protein is CASSLFSGENEQFF.

With respect to this clone: At the DNA level, this CDR3 is encoded by other sequences in the same sample as well. The chain combines TRBV27 with TRBJ2-1; D may be TRBD2 (5 bases). CDR3 length equals 14 residues. Trimming removed 3 bases at V and 5 bases at J, with 11 bases between. The germline gives CDR1 MNHEY, CDR2 SMNVEV (reference sequence). Here the CDR3 reads CASSFLGSHNEQFF. CDR3 nucleotide sequence: TGTGCCAGCAGTTTTTTGGGGAGCCACAATGAGCAGTTCTTC.

CDR3 coding DNA: TGTGCCACTCAACAAGGAGCGGGAGAGAATGAGCAGTTCTTC. Translated: CATQQGAGENEQFF. This chain links TRBV7-9 with TRBJ2-1, with 8 nucleotides matching TRBD2. Germline CDR1 and CDR2: SEHNR and FQNEAQ (reference sequence). V lost 10 bases to trimming and J lost 7 bases; unmatched junction nucleotides: 12. The CDR3 is made up of 14 amino acids.

This clone was recorded only once. This chain joins TRBV28 and TRBJ1-2, with TRBD1 matching 12 bases. The V and J ends lost 5 bases and 4 bases, in that order; junction bases with no gene match: 8. The CDR3 has 16 amino acids. Germline values: CDR1 MDHEN, CDR2 SYDVKM. CDR3 protein: CASSAGTGGVRYGYTF. The CDR3 region has the DNA TGTGCCAGCAGTGCCGGGACAGGGGGCGTTCGCTATGGCTACACCTTC.

The chain joins TRBV7-9 to TRBJ1-1; D call uncertain. V was trimmed by 4 bases and J by 0 bases, leaving 12 bases between them. This CDR3 has 15 amino acids. The germline V gene encodes CDR1 SEHNR and CDR2 FQNEAQ (reference sequence). CDR3: CASSSTSQVNTEAFF. Here the CDR3 DNA reads TGTGCCAGCAGCTCAACCAGTCAGGTGAACACTGAAGCTTTCTTT.

Comment on this clone: The sample contains more than one DNA sequence encoding this CDR3. This CDR3 reads CASSPPSGSYEQYF. The CDR3 DNA reads as TGTGCCAGCAGTCCTCCTAGCGGGAGCTACGAGCAGTACTTC. J is TRBJ2-7 and V is TRBV7-9, with 10 bases identical to TRBD2. CDR1 is SEHNR, CDR2 FQNEAQ, per germline (reference sequence). Trimming took 6 bases from V and 3 from J; bases not matched to a gene: 5. CDR3 length: 14 residues. The full variable domain, completed using reference TRBV7-9 and TRBJ2-7, is DTGVSQNPRHKITKRGQNVTFRCDPISEHNRLYWYRQTLGQGPEFLTYFQNEAQLEKSRLLSDRFSAERPKGSFSTLEIQRTEQGDSAMYLCASSPPSGSYEQYFGPGTRLTVT.

The chain joins TRBV6-1 to TRBJ2-5, with 8 bases lining up with TRBD1. Looked up from germline, CDR1 is MNHNS and CDR2 is SASEGT. Trimming at V came to 8 bases and at J to 9 bases, leaving 14 bases not matched to a gene. CDR3 size: 14 residues. The CDR3, as DNA: TGTGCCAGCGTAGGGACAGGACTCCAAGAAGCCCAGTACTTC. Protein: CASVGTGLQEAQYF.

This rearrangement joins TRBV23-1 to TRBJ2-7; the D is unclear. TRBV23-1 is classed as an ORF, of uncertain function. Trimming left V 8 bases short and J 2 bases short, with 16 bases between. The CDR3 is made up of 14 amino acids. The CDR3, as DNA: TGCGCCAGCGGTTCCTGTGAGCCAACCTACGAGCAGTACTTC. Its protein is CASGSCEPTYEQYF.

The chain couples TRBV27 to TRBJ1-5; 8 bases fit TRBD1. From germline, CDR1 is MNHEY and CDR2 SMNVEV (reference sequence). The CDR3 spans 15 residues. V lost 4 bases to trimming and J lost 4 bases; unmatched junction nucleotides: 6. CDR3 residues: CASSSLTGANQPQHF. Written as DNA, the CDR3 is TGTGCCAGCAGTTCCCTGACAGGGGCTAATCAGCCCCAGCATTTT.

The count of this clone is one. This specimen includes other DNA sequences encoding the same CDR3. This chain joins TRBV28 and TRBJ2-1; 11 positions agree with TRBD2. Trimming took 6 bases from V and 4 from J; bases not matched to a gene: 2. Looked up from germline, CDR1 is MDHEN and CDR2 is SYDVKM. This CDR3 comprises 14 residues. The CDR3 bases are TGTGCCAGCAGCGGGACTAGCGGATACAATGAGCAGTTCTTC. It yields the protein CASSGTSGYNEQFF.

Concerning this clone: The same CDR3 can be traced to other DNA sequences in this sample. The chain carries TRBV19 and TRBJ2-3, with D perhaps TRBD2 (5 bases). The CDR3 consists of 15 residues. Germline CDR1 is LNHDA and CDR2 is SQIVND (reference sequence). Trimming removed 5 bases at V and 1 base at J, with 13 bases between. The CDR3 spells CASSPRGSGTDTQYF. As DNA, the CDR3 is TGTGCCAGTAGTCCCCGGGGTTCGGGCACAGATACGCAGTATTTT.

This chain links TRBV27 with TRBJ1-1; D uncertain. The germline V gene encodes CDR1 MNHEY and CDR2 SMNVEV (reference sequence). This CDR3 comprises 14 residues. Between the trimmed V and J ends, which lost 2 bases and 5 bases, there was a span of 12 bases. For the CDR3, the DNA is TGTGCCAGCAGTTTACAAATCCCGGGGACTGAAGCTTTCTTT. Translating gives CASSLQIPGTEAFF.

On this clone itself: The sample carries other DNA sequences with the same CDR3. The rearrangement uses TRBV4-1 and TRBJ2-1; the D gene is possibly TRBD1 (6 bases). Germline loops: CDR1 MGHRA, CDR2 YSYEKL. The CDR3 is 17 residues long. The V end was cut by 0 bases, the J end by 0 bases, with 12 bases between. DNA of the CDR3: TGCGCCAGCAGCCAAGATTTGACAGGCAGCTCCTACAATGAGCAGTTCTTC. It encodes CASSQDLTGSSYNEQFF.

This rearrangement joins TRBV6-5 to TRBJ1-1, with D possibly being TRBD1 (5 bases). The CDR3 runs 12 residues. Germline CDR1 reads MNHEY; CDR2 reads SVGAGI. The V end was cut by 5 bases, the J end by 7 bases, with 11 bases between. Here the CDR3 DNA reads TGTGCCAGCAGTGGCGGACAACTTGAAGCTTTCTTT. Protein sequence: CASSGGQLEAFF.

With regard to this clone: Other DNA sequences in this sample translate to the same CDR3. The CDR3 sequence: CASSFGTNTGELFF. The CDR3 nucleotides read TGTGCCAGCAGTTTCGGAACGAACACCGGGGAGCTGTTTTTT. The genes are TRBV28 and TRBJ2-2; D uncertain. V lost 3 bases and J 0 bases, leaving 5 bases between the germline ends. Germline-derived CDR1 and CDR2 are MDHEN and SYDVKM. The CDR3 is 14 amino acids.

CDR3 in DNA: TGCGCCAGCAGGAGTAGCGGGATCTTCAATGAGCAGTTCTTC. This encodes CASRSSGIFNEQFF. The chain carries TRBV4-1 and TRBJ2-1; 8 nucleotides line up with TRBD2. This CDR3 has 14 amino acids. Germline-derived CDR1 and CDR2 are MGHRA and YSYEKL. V lost 6 bases, J lost 6 bases, and 7 bases stayed unmatched.

The V gene is TRBV6-1, the J gene TRBJ2-1; 9 bases map to TRBD2. V dropped 3 bases and J dropped 2; count of bases not matched to a gene: 5. This CDR3 has 16 amino acids. Germline V CDR1 and CDR2: MNHNS, SASEGT. CDR3 DNA: TGTGCCAGCAGTGAGATAGCGGGAGAAGCCTACAATGAGCAGTTCTTC. Translating gives CASSEIAGEAYNEQFF.

About this clone: One end of the junction varies from germline; a read error may be responsible. The CDR3 reads CSVEAKEWFGAGVQEAQYF. The CDR3 DNA reads as TGCAGCGTTGAAGCTAAAGAGTGGTTCGGAGCTGGGGTACAAGAGGCCCAGTACTTC. V is TRBV29-1 and J is TRBJ2-5, with no clear D. There are 19 residues in the CDR3. The germline V gene has CDR1 SQVTM and CDR2 ANQGSEA.

This clone was seen just once. This chain joins TRBV6-6 and TRBJ1-1; unclear D gene. This CDR3 contains 13 residues. V lost 2 bases, J lost 7 bases, and 11 bases lay in between. Germline V gene sequence: CDR1 MNHNY, CDR2 SVGAGI (reference sequence). In DNA form, the CDR3 reads TGTGCCAGCAGTTACGGACCGTTAGTTGAAGCTTTCTTT. Translated, it gives CASSYGPLVEAFF.

This chain joins TRBV4-3 and TRBJ2-1, with TRBD2 matching over 9 bases. The CDR3 runs 16 residues. Germline V gives CDR1 LGHNA, CDR2 YSLEER. J was trimmed by 4 bases and V by 4 bases; bases with no gene match: 8. Here the CDR3 reads CASSPYATSGYNEQFF. The CDR3 DNA is TGCGCCAGCAGCCCGTACGCGACTAGCGGATACAATGAGCAGTTCTTC.

The chain uses TRBV10-3 and TRBJ2-3; the D is unclear. The germline gives CDR1 ENHRY, CDR2 SYGVKD. V was shortened by 3 bases and J by 2 bases, with 3 bases between the two germline ends. CDR3 length: 12 amino acids. Here the CDR3 DNA reads TGTGCCATCAGTGACACCACAGATACGCAGTATTTT. This codes for CAISDTTDTQYF.